This entry concerns a single TCR beta chain. Its target is not known. Nucleic acids came from premalignant or tumor cells enriched by macro-dissection. The CDR3 sequence is 14 residues long. Germline V gene sequence: CDR1 MNHNY, CDR2 SVGAGI (reference sequence). The V and J ends lost 6 bases and 2 bases respectively, with 13 bases between them. This sample is part of a study of immune evolution from preneoplasia to lung adenocarcinoma. Study results and limitations: Later-stage lesions appeared to have more T cells, more diversity, less clonality. From normal lung to invasive adenocarcinoma, top clone frequencies appeared to decrease. Highest clonality occurred in KRAS-mutant, not EGFR-mutant or double wild-type, nodules.

Generated by immunoSEQ multiplex PCR, the TCRdb table keeps only in-frame clones and is missing some. The sample has around 4,000 clones, 86% seen once. The chain employs TRBV6-6 and TRBJ1-1; D not resolved. Sequenced sample: FFPE minimally invasive lung adenocarcinoma tissue. This clonotype was sampled from an older person with lung adenocarcinoma. CDR3 DNA sequence: TGTGCCAGCAGCCCCCTGGTTGAAAACACTGAAGCTTTCTTT. Protein: CASSPLVENTEAFF.